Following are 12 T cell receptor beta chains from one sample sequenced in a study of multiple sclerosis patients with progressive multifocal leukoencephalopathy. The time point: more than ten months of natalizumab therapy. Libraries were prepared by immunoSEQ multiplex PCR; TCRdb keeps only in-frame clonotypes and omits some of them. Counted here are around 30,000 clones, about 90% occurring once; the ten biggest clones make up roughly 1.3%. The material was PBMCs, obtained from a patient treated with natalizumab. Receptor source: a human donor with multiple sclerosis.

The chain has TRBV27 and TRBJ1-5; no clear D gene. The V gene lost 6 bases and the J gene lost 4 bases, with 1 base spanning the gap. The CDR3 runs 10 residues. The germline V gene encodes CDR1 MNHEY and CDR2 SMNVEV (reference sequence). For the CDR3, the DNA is TGTGCCAGCAGAAATCAGCCCCAGCATTTT. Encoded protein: CASRNQPQHF.

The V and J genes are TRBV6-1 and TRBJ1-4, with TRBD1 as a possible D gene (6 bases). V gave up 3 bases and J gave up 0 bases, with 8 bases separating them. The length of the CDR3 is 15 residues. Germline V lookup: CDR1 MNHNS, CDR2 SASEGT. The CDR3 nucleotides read TGTGCCAGCAGTGACAGGACAGCAACTAATGAAAAACTGTTTTTT. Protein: CASSDRTATNEKLFF.

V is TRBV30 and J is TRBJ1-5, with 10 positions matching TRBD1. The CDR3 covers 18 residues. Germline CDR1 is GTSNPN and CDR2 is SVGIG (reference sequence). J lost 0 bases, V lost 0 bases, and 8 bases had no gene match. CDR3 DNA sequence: TGTGCCTGGAGTGTACTGGGACAGGGGAAGGGTAGCAATCAGCCCCAGCATTTT. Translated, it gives CAWSVLGQGKGSNQPQHF.

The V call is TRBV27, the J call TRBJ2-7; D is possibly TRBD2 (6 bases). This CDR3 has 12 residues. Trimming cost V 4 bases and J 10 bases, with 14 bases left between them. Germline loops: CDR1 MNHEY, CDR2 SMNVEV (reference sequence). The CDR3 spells CASSSNGGEQYF. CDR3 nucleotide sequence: TGTGCCAGCAGTTCCAACGGAGGGGAACAGTACTTC.

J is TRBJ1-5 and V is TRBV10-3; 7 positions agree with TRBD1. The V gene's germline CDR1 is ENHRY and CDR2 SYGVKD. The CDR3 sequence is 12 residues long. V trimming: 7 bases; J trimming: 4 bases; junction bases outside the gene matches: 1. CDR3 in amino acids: CAITTGNQPQHF. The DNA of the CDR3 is TGTGCCATCACGACAGGGAATCAGCCCCAGCATTTT.

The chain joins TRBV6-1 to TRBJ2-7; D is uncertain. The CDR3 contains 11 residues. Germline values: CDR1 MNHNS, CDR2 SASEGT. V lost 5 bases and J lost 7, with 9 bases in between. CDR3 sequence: CASSPGREQYF. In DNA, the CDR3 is TGTGCCAGCAGTCCCGGGCGGGAGCAGTACTTC.

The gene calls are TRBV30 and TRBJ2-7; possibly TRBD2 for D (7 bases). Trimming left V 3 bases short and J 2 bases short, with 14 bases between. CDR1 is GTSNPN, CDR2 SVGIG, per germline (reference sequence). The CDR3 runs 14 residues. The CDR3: CAWREGGRAYEQYF. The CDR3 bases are TGTGCCTGGAGGGAGGGGGGGAGGGCCTACGAGCAGTACTTC.

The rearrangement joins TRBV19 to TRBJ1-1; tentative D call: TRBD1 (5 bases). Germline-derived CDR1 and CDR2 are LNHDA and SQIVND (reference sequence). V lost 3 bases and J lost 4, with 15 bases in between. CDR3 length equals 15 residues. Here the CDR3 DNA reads TGTGCCAGTAGTATGGGCCTGGGGGTTAGCACTGAAGCTTTCTTT. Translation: CASSMGLGVSTEAFF.

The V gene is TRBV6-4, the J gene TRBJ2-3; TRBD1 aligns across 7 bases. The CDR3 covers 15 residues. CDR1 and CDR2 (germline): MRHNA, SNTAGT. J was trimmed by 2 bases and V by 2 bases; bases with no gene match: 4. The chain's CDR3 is CASSDGTATTDTQYF. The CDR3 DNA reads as TGTGCCAGCAGTGACGGGACAGCTACCACAGATACGCAGTATTTT.

In nucleotides, the CDR3 is TGTGCCAGCAGTTTAACGGCGGGACCTAACTACAATGAGCAGTTCTTC. Translated: CASSLTAGPNYNEQFF. This sequence joins TRBV27 and TRBJ2-1, with D possibly matching TRBD2 (6 bases). Trimming removed 2 bases from V and 3 bases from J, with 14 bases in between. The CDR3 totals 16 residues. Germline V gene sequence: CDR1 MNHEY, CDR2 SMNVEV (reference sequence).

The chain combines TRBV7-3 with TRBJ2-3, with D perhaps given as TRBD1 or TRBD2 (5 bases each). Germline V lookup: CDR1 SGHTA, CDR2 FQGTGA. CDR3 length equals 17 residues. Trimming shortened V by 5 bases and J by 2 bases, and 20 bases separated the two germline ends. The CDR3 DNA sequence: TGTGCCAGCAGCCTAGAGAGGCCGGGGCATCCCACAGATACGCAGTATTTT. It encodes CASSLERPGHPTDTQYF.

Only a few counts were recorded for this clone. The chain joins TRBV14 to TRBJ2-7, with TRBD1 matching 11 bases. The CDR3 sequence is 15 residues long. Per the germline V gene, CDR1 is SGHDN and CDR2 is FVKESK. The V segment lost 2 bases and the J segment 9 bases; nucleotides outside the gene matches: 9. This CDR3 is CASSQSGTGGSGQYF. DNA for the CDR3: TGTGCCAGCAGCCAATCCGGGACAGGGGGATCAGGGCAGTACTTC.